The T cell receptor beta chain described here comes from a study of T cell responses to AZD1222 COVID-19 vaccine. The study, taken as a whole, reports: Rises in breadth and depth of Spike-specific TCRs came after two AZD1222 doses.

For this clone: No antigen is known for it.

Repertoires were generated with immunoSEQ multiplex PCR, while TCRdb's copy carries only in-frame clones and drops some. The sample includes 140,000 to 150,000 clones, just under 95% of them seen just once. The origin of this receptor is an adult who had recovered from COVID-19. This material consisted of peripheral blood, taken after recovery from COVID-19.

This CDR3 reads CASRRASSYEQYF. The DNA of the CDR3 is TGTGCCAGCAGAAGGGCTAGCTCCTACGAGCAGTACTTC. The chain carries TRBV13 and TRBJ2-7; D is ambiguous. This CDR3 is built from 13 residues. Germline lookup yields CDR1 PRHDT and CDR2 FYEKMQ (reference sequence). V gave up 6 bases and J gave up 0 bases, with 9 bases separating them.